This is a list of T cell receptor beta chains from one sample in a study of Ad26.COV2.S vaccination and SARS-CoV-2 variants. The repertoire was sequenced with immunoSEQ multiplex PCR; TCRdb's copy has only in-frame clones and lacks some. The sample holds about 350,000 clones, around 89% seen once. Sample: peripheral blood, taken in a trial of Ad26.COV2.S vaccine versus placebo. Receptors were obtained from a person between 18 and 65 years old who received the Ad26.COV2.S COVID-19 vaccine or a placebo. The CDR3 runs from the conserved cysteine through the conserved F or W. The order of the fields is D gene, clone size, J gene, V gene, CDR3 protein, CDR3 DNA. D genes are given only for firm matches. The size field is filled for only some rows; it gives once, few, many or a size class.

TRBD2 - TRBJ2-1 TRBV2 CASSELAGYTYNEQFF TGTGCCAGCAGTGAACTAGCGGGGTACACTTACAATGAGCAGTTCTTC
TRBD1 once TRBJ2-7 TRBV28 CASSSLRGQVYYEQYF TGTGCCAGCAGTTCTCTTCGAGGACAGGTTTACTACGAGCAGTACTTC
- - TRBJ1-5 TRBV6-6 CASRLQGTQNQPQHF TGTGCCAGCAGGCTCCAAGGGACACAAAATCAGCCCCAGCATTTT
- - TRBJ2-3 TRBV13 CASRLGWNTDTQYF TGTGCCAGCAGGTTGGGTTGGAACACAGATACGCAGTATTTT
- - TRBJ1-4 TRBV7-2 CASSPTLGGADNEKLFF TGTGCCAGCAGCCCTACCCTAGGCGGGGCCGATAATGAAAAACTGTTTTTT
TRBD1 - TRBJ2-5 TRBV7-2 CASRPWTGRETQYF TGTGCCAGCAGACCATGGACAGGGAGAGAGACCCAGTACTTC
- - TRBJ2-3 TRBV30 CAWSVLGGDTDTQYF TGTGCCTGGAGTGTACTAGGAGGGGACACAGATACGCAGTATTTT
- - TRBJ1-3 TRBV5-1 CASSSTGIFGNIIYF TGCGCCAGCAGCTCCACAGGGATTTTTGGAAACATCATATATTTT
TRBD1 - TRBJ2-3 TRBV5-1 CASTQQGATDTQYF TGCGCCAGCACGCAACAGGGGGCAACAGATACGCAGTATTTT
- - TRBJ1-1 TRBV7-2 CASSLVSILNTEAFF TGTGCCAGCAGCTTAGTTTCGATTTTAAACACTGAAGCTTTCTTT
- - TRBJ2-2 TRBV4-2 CASSQENYFTGELFF TGTGCCAGCAGCCAAGAGAACTACTTCACCGGGGAGCTGTTTTTT
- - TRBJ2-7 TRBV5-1 CASSSPGYEQYF TGCGCCAGCAGCTCCCCGGGGTACGAGCAGTACTTC
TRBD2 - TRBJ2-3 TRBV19 CASSGGRSADTQYF TGTGCCAGTAGCGGCGGGAGGTCCGCAGATACGCAGTATTTT
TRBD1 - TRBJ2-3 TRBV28 CASSLYRDRLMADTQYF TGTGCCAGCAGTTTATACCGGGACAGGTTGATGGCAGATACGCAGTATTTT
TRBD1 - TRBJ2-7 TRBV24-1 CATSENERQGSSYEQYF TGTGCCACCAGTGAAAATGAGAGACAGGGAAGCTCCTACGAGCAGTACTTC
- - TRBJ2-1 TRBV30 CAWSTGEWGEQFF TGTGCCTGGAGTACGGGAGAGTGGGGTGAGCAGTTCTTC
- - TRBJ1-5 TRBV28 CASSSAESNQPQHF TGTGCCAGCAGTTCGGCTGAGAGCAATCAGCCCCAGCATTTT
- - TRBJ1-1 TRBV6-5 CASSLDRNTEAFF TGTGCCAGCAGTTTGGACAGAAACACTGAAGCTTTCTTT
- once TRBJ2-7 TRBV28 CASSFALGVSYEQYF TGTGCCAGCAGTTTTGCCTTAGGGGTTTCCTACGAGCAGTACTTC
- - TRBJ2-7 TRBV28 CASSFQGYEQYF TGTGCCAGCAGTTTCCAAGGTTACGAGCAGTACTTC
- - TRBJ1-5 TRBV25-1 CASSGQDQPQHF TGTGCCAGCAGTGGACAGGATCAGCCCCAGCATTTT
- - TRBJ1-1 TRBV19 CASSDLLNTEAFF TGTGCCAGTAGTGACTTACTGAACACTGAAGCTTTCTTT
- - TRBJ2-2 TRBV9 CASSVNFAGELFF TGTGCCAGCAGCGTCAATTTCGCCGGGGAGCTGTTTTTT
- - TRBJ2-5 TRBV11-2 CASSFTSSQETQYF TGTGCCAGCAGCTTTACGAGTTCTCAAGAGACCCAGTACTTC
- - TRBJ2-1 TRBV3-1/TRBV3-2 CASSHPLTGPTNEQFF TGTGCCAGCAGCCATCCGTTAACGGGTCCGACGAATGAGCAGTTCTTC
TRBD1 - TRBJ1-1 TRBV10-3 CATRDRGDTEAFF TGTGCCACCAGGGACAGGGGGGACACTGAAGCTTTCTTT
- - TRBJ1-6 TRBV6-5 CASSEVGSPLHF TGTGCCAGCTCTGAGGTGGGCTCACCCCTCCACTTT
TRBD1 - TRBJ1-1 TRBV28 CASSSRGDEAFF TGTGCCAGCAGTAGCAGGGGGGATGAAGCTTTCTTT
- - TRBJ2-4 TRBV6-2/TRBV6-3 CASSQWDIQYF TGTGCCAGCAGTCAATGGGACATTCAGTACTTC
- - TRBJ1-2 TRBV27 CASSLMARGGDGYTF TGTGCCAGCAGTTTAATGGCCCGCGGGGGGGATGGCTACACCTTC
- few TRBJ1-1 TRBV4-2 CASSQDPGGVEAFF TGTGCCAGCAGCCAAGATCCCGGAGGGGTTGAAGCTTTCTTT
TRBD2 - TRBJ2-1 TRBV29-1 CSSDTSGGVNEQFF TGCAGCTCCGATACTAGCGGGGGGGTAAATGAGCAGTTCTTC
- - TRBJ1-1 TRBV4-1 CASSQEKAESTEAFF TGCGCCAGCAGCCAAGAGAAAGCAGAGTCCACTGAAGCTTTCTTT
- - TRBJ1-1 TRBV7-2 CASSVTTRSTEAFF TGTGCCAGCAGCGTCACCACCCGGTCCACTGAAGCTTTCTTT
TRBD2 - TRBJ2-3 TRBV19 CASSDLAASSTDTQYF TGTGCCAGTAGTGACCTAGCGGCGTCTAGCACAGATACGCAGTATTTT
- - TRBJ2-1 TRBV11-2 CASSFGGSSYNEQFF TGTGCCAGCAGCTTCGGGGGTAGCTCCTACAATGAGCAGTTCTTC
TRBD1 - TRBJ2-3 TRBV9 CASTRGWTGDTDTQYF TGTGCCAGCACCCGGGGTTGGACAGGGGACACAGATACGCAGTATTTT
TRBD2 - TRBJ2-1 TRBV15 CATSRMRLAGGSYNEQFF TGTGCCACCAGCAGAATGAGACTAGCGGGGGGCTCCTACAATGAGCAGTTCTTC
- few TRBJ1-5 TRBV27 CASSFRISNQPQHF TGTGCCAGCAGTTTCCGGATTAGCAATCAGCCCCAGCATTTT
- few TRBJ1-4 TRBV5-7 CASSLDRQVNEKLFF TGTGCCAGCAGCTTGGATAGGCAGGTTAATGAAAAACTGTTTTTT
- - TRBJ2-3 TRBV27 CASSLSLASSTDTQYF TGTGCCAGCAGTTTATCTCTAGCGTCGAGCACAGATACGCAGTATTTT